This passage covers 23 T cell receptor beta chains from one sample sequenced in a study of blood T cell repertoires in COVID-19. The data were produced by immunoSEQ multiplex PCR, yet TCRdb's version contains in-frame clones alone and is incomplete. The sample includes roughly 150,000 clones, about four fifths of them seen just once. The sequenced sample consisted of peripheral blood. The receptor source for this set is a woman older than 75 with acute or convalescent COVID-19.

Note on this clone: Distinct nucleotide sequences in the sample also encode this CDR3. This chain joins TRBV11-2 and TRBJ2-5; D might be TRBD2 (6 bases). Germline assignment: CDR1 SGHAT and CDR2 FQNNGV. The CDR3 consists of 15 residues. Deletions cut 5 bases from V and 5 bases from J, with 18 bases between. The CDR3 DNA sequence: TGTGCCAGCAGCACCTCGGGAGTGAGTAGGGAGACCCAGTACTTC. It translates to CASSTSGVSRETQYF.

The gene calls are TRBV7-2 and TRBJ2-2; D gene unclear. Germline V gene sequence: CDR1 SGHTA, CDR2 FQGNSA. V was cut by 1 base and J by 3 bases, with 3 bases left in between. CDR3 length: 13 amino acids. The CDR3 spells CASSLDYTGELFF. CDR3 in DNA: TGTGCCAGCAGCTTAGACTACACCGGGGAGCTGTTTTTT.

The genes are TRBV5-1 and TRBJ2-2, with 9 bases identical to TRBD2. The CDR3 covers 15 residues. Trimming at V came to 1 base and at J to 7 bases, leaving 5 bases not matched to a gene. CDR1 is SGHRS and CDR2 is YFSETQ in the germline V gene. This CDR3 is CASSLRGLAIGELFF. CDR3 nucleotides: TGCGCCAGCAGCTTGAGGGGACTAGCCATCGGGGAGCTGTTTTTT.

This chain joins TRBV29-1 and TRBJ1-2; D possibly corresponds to TRBD1 (5 bases). Germline V CDR1 and CDR2: SQVTM, ANQGSEA. Trimming removed 5 bases from V and 1 base from J, with 8 bases in between. The CDR3 consists of 12 residues. CDR3 nucleotide sequence: TGCAGCGTTCAGACAGTTAACTATGGCTACACCTTC. Translation gives CSVQTVNYGYTF. The whole variable domain, filled in from reference TRBV29-1 and TRBJ1-2, reads SAVISQKPSRDICQRGTSLTIQCQVDSQVTMMFWYRQQPGQSLTLIATANQGSEATYESGFVIDKFPISRPNLTFSTLTVSNMSPEDSSIYLCSVQTVNYGYTFGSGTRLTVV.

The chain links TRBV19 to TRBJ1-2, with D possibly TRBD1 on 6 matching bases. Germline V CDR1 and CDR2: LNHDA, SQIVND (reference sequence). Trimming pared 3 bases from V and 8 bases from J, leaving 13 bases between. This CDR3 is 13 amino acids long. CDR3 in amino acids: CASSIGGDIGYTF. The DNA of the CDR3 is TGTGCCAGTAGTATTGGGGGGGACATCGGCTACACCTTC.

This chain uses TRBV28 with TRBJ2-5; 7 bases agree with TRBD1. The CDR3 runs 14 residues. The V gene end was trimmed by 7 bases and the J gene end by 7 bases; junction bases not matched to a gene: 12. Looked up from germline, CDR1 is MDHEN and CDR2 is SYDVKM. The CDR3 loop is CASTPQGPWRTQYF. The CDR3 coding sequence is TGTGCCAGCACCCCACAGGGGCCTTGGAGGACCCAGTACTTC.

The chain couples TRBV6-2 or TRBV6-3 to TRBJ1-5; 11 nucleotides agree with TRBD1. CDR1 is MNHEY and CDR2 is SVGEGT in the germline V gene. The CDR3 sequence is 16 residues long. The V gene end was trimmed by 5 bases and the J gene end by 6 bases; junction bases not matched to a gene: 9. The DNA of the CDR3 is TGTGCCAGCAGTCCGGACAGGGGGCTTTGGGGTCAGCCCCAGCATTTT. This translates into CASSPDRGLWGQPQHF.

This clone has only one observation. V and J are TRBV5-1 and TRBJ2-1; 16 nucleotides agree with TRBD2. Germline CDR1 is SGHRS and CDR2 is YFSETQ. This CDR3 is built from 21 residues. After removal of 4 bases from V and 0 bases from J, the junction contained 13 bases not matched to a gene. CDR3 bases: TGCGCCAGCAGCAAAGTCCAGGGGACTAGCGGGAGGGCCTACTCCTACAATGAGCAGTTCTTC. Its protein product is CASSKVQGTSGRAYSYNEQFF.

The chain has TRBV5-4 and TRBJ2-6; D remains ambiguous. The CDR3 runs to 15 residues. Germline CDR1 is SGHNT and CDR2 is YYREEE (reference sequence). The V gene lost 6 bases and the J gene lost 0 bases, with 10 bases spanning the gap. The CDR3 loop is CASTPGYSGANVLTF. As DNA, the CDR3 is TGTGCCAGCACCCCAGGCTACTCTGGGGCCAACGTCCTGACTTTC.

The rearrangement joins TRBV5-1 to TRBJ1-4; 7 bases match TRBD1. The CDR3 consists of 15 residues. The germline gives CDR1 SGHRS, CDR2 YFSETQ. V dropped 3 bases and J dropped 4; count of bases not matched to a gene: 6. The CDR3 region is CASSWGQSVNEKLFF. The CDR3 DNA sequence: TGCGCCAGCAGCTGGGGACAGTCAGTTAATGAAAAACTGTTTTTT.

The V call is TRBV6-1, the J call TRBJ1-5, with D perhaps matching TRBD1 (5 bases). Germline-derived CDR1 and CDR2 are MNHNS and SASEGT. Deletions cut 2 bases from V and 3 bases from J, with 11 bases between. The CDR3 spans 15 residues. CDR3: CASSEQGFVNQPQHF. Here the CDR3 DNA reads TGTGCCAGCAGTGAACAGGGTTTCGTCAATCAGCCCCAGCATTTT.

V usage is TRBV24-1 and J usage is TRBJ2-3, with 13 nucleotides matching TRBD2. Per the germline V gene, CDR1 is KGHDR and CDR2 is SFDVKD. After removal of 2 bases from V and 2 bases from J, the junction contained 6 bases not matched to a gene. CDR3 length equals 18 residues. The CDR3 reads CATSDSPGLAGPTDTQYF. In nucleotides, the CDR3 is TGTGCCACCAGTGATTCTCCGGGACTAGCGGGACCCACAGATACGCAGTATTTT.

The V and J genes are TRBV7-8 and TRBJ1-2; tentative D call: TRBD1 (5 bases). The CDR3 has 13 amino acids. V lost 5 bases and J 8 bases, leaving 15 bases between the germline ends. Germline assignment: CDR1 SGHVS and CDR2 FQNEAQ. The CDR3 region is CASSVGAGRGYTF. The DNA of the CDR3 is TGTGCCAGCAGCGTAGGCGCAGGGCGCGGCTACACCTTC.

V usage is TRBV19 and J usage is TRBJ1-2; D may be TRBD1 (5 bases). Trimming stripped 3 bases from V and 5 bases from J, with 7 bases between. There are 12 residues in the CDR3. Looked up from germline, CDR1 is LNHDA and CDR2 is SQIVND (reference sequence). This CDR3 is CASSIRGYGYTF. DNA for the CDR3: TGTGCCAGTAGTATTCGGGGGTATGGCTACACCTTC.

J is TRBJ2-1 and V is TRBV11-2, with 7 bases matching TRBD2. The CDR3 sequence is 13 residues long. J lost 9 bases, V lost 5 bases, and 7 bases had no gene match. Germline V gene lookup returns CDR1 SGHAT and CDR2 FQNNGV. The CDR3: CASSRGLDGEQFF. The CDR3 bases are TGTGCCAGCAGCCGTGGACTAGATGGTGAGCAGTTCTTC.

This chain connects TRBV5-4 to TRBJ2-1; 10 nucleotides match TRBD1. V lost 3 bases, J lost 7 bases, and 10 bases stayed unmatched. This CDR3 has 16 residues. Germline V gene data show CDR1 as SGHNT and CDR2 as YYREEE (reference sequence). Here the CDR3 DNA reads TGTGCCAGCAGCTCAGCTTCTGACAGGGGGCGGAATGAGCAGTTCTTC. Translation: CASSSASDRGRNEQFF.

The V gene is TRBV6-5, the J gene TRBJ1-1; 8 nucleotides align to TRBD1. Per the germline V gene, CDR1 is MNHEY and CDR2 is SVGAGI. CDR3 length: 14 amino acids. V lost 6 bases and J lost 1; bases outside the gene matches: 4. The CDR3 protein is CASRQGQENTEAFF. In nucleotides, the CDR3 is TGTGCCAGCAGGCAGGGACAGGAGAACACTGAAGCTTTCTTT.

This clone appeared a single time. The J gene is TRBJ2-1, the V gene TRBV5-4; maybe TRBD2 (5 bases). V dropped 4 bases and J dropped 5 bases, with 16 bases sitting between them. CDR1 and CDR2 (germline): SGHNT, YYREEE (reference sequence). The CDR3 runs 15 residues. DNA of the CDR3: TGTGCCAGCAGCCCGGTGGGGAGTGGGAACAATGAGCAGTTCTTC. Residues: CASSPVGSGNNEQFF. Filled out from reference TRBV5-4 and TRBJ2-1, the complete variable domain reads ETGVTQSPTHLIKTRGQQVTLRCSSQSGHNTVSWYQQALGQGPQFIFQYYREEENGRGNFPPRFSGLQFPNYSSELNVNALELDDSALYLCASSPVGSGNNEQFFGPGTRLTVL.

This clone occurred a few times. The rearrangement uses TRBV28 and TRBJ1-1, with D unresolved. V lost 6 bases and J 1 base, leaving 18 bases between the germline ends. CDR1 and CDR2 (germline): MDHEN, SYDVKM. The CDR3 consists of 16 residues. For the CDR3, the DNA is TGTGCCAGCAGGCCGTTGAGCTTTACTCGGAACACTGAAGCTTTCTTT. This sequence encodes CASRPLSFTRNTEAFF.

The chain is built from TRBV5-1 and TRBJ2-5; a possible D gene is TRBD1 (6 bases). CDR3 length equals 12 residues. Germline CDR1 and CDR2: SGHRS and YFSETQ. The V gene lost 4 bases and the J gene lost 4 bases, with 8 bases spanning the gap. CDR3 residues: CASSEGGETQYF. The CDR3 DNA is TGCGCCAGCAGCGAAGGGGGAGAGACCCAGTACTTC.

The chain employs TRBV27 and TRBJ1-6; D is unresolved. This CDR3 is built from 14 residues. Trimming shortened V by 3 bases and J by 6 bases, and 9 bases separated the two germline ends. Looked up from germline, CDR1 is MNHEY and CDR2 is SMNVEV (reference sequence). CDR3 amino acids: CASSFKGANSPLHF. The DNA of the CDR3 is TGTGCCAGCAGTTTTAAGGGAGCTAATTCACCCCTCCACTTT.

The V call is TRBV7-9, the J call TRBJ1-4, with 9 nucleotides matching TRBD1. The CDR3 extends over 16 amino acids. V dropped 1 base and J dropped 7; count of bases not matched to a gene: 7. The germline V gene encodes CDR1 SEHNR and CDR2 FQNEAQ (reference sequence). CDR3 in amino acids: CASSLVTGGRSEKLFF. The CDR3, as DNA: TGTGCCAGCAGCTTAGTTACAGGGGGCAGGAGTGAAAAACTGTTTTTT.

This clone was seen more than once but under ten times. The genes are TRBV10-3 and TRBJ1-1; D is possibly TRBD1 (5 bases). The CDR3 is 12 amino acids. Trimming shortened V by 0 bases and J by 6 bases, and 5 bases separated the two germline ends. CDR1 and CDR2 from the germline V gene are ENHRY and SYGVKD. This CDR3 is CAISESGAEAFF. CDR3 nucleotides: TGTGCCATCAGTGAGTCAGGGGCTGAAGCTTTCTTT.